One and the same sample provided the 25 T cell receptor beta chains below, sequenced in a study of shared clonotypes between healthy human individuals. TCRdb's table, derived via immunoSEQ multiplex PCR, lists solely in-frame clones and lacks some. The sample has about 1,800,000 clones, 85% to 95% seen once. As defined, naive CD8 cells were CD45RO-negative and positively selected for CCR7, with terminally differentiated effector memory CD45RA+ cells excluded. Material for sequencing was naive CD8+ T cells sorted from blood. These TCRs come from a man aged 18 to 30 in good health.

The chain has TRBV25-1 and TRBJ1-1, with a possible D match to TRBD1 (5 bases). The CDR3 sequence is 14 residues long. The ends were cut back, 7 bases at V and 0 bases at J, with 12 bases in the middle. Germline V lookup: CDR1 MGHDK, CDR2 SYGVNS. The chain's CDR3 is CASIGGYMNTEAFF. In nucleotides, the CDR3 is TGTGCCAGCATCGGGGGGTACATGAACACTGAAGCTTTCTTT.

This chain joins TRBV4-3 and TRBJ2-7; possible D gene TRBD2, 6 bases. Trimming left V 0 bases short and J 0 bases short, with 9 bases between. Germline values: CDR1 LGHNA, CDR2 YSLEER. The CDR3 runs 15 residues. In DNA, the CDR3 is TGCGCCAGCAGCCAAGAAACTAGCCTCTCCTACGAGCAGTACTTC. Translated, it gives CASSQETSLSYEQYF.

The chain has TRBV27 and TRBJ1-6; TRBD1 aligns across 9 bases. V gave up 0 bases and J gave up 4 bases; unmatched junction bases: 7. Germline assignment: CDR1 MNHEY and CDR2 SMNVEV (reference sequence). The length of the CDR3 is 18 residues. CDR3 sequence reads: CASSLSLGQGFYNSPLHF. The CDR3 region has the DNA TGTGCCAGCAGTTTATCGCTCGGACAGGGGTTTTATAATTCACCCCTCCACTTT.

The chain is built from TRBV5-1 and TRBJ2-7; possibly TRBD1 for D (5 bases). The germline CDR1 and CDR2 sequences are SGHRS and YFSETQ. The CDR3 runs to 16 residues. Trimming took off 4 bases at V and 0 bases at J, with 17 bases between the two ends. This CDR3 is CASSGIQEKSSYEQYF. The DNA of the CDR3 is TGCGCCAGCAGCGGGATACAGGAAAAGAGCTCCTACGAGCAGTACTTC.

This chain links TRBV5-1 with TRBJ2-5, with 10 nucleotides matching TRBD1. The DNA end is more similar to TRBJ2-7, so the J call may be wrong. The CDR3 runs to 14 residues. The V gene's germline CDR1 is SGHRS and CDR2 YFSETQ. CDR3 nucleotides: TGCGCCAGCAGCTGGACAGGGGGTTCCTACGAGCAGTACTTC. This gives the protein CASSWTGGSYEQYF.

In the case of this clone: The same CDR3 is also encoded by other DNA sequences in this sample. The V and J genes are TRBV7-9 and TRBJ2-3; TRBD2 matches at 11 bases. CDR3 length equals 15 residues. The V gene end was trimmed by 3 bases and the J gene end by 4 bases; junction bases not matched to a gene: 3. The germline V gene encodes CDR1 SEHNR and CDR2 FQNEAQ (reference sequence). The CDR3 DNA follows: TGTGCCAGCAGCTTTCTAGCGGGAGGTGCAGATACGCAGTATTTT. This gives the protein CASSFLAGGADTQYF.

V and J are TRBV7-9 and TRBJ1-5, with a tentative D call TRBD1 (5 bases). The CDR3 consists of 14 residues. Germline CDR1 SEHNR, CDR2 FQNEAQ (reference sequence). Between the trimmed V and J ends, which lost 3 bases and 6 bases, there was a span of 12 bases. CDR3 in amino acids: CASSLGRGGQPQHF. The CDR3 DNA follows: TGTGCCAGCAGCTTGGGGAGGGGAGGTCAGCCCCAGCATTTT.

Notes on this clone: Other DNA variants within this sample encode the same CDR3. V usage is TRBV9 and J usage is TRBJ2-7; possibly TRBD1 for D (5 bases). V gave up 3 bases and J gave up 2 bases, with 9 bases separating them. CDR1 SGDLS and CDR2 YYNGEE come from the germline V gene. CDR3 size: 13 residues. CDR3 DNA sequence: TGTGCCAGCAGCGGCGACAGAGCCTACGAGCAGTACTTC. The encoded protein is CASSGDRAYEQYF.

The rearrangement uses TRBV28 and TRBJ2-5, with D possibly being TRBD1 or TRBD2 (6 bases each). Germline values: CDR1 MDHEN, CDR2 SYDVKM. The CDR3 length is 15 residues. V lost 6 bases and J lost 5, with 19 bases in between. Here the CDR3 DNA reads TGTGCCAGCAGGTCCCATTGGGGGGCGGGTGAGACCCAGTACTTC. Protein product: CASRSHWGAGETQYF.

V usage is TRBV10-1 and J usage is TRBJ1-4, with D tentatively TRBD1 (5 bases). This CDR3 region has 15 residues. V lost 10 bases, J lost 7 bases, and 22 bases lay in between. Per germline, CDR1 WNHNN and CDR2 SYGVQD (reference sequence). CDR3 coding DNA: TGCGCCAACATCCCTCGGGAGGGACGGCGTGAAAAACTGTTTTTT. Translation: CANIPREGRREKLFF.

The CDR3 is CASSLWSGLGSYEQYF. CDR3 DNA sequence: TGTGCCAGCAGTTTATGGTCGGGACTAGGTTCCTACGAGCAGTACTTC. V and J are TRBV27 and TRBJ2-7; 8 nucleotides align to TRBD2. Unmatched junction bases numbered 6, after V lost 1 base and J lost 1 base. Germline CDR1 and CDR2: MNHEY and SMNVEV (reference sequence). This CDR3 has 16 amino acids.

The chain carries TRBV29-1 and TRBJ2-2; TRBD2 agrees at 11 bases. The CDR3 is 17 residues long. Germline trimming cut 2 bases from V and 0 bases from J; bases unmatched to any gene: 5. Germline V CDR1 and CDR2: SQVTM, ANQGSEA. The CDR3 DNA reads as TGCAGCGTTGAACGTTGGGGACTAGCGGCGAACACCGGGGAGCTGTTTTTT. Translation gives CSVERWGLAANTGELFF.

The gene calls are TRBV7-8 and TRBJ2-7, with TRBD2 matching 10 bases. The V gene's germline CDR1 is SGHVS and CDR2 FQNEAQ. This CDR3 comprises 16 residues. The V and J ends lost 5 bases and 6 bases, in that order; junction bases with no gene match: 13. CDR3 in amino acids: CASSPPLAGVNGEQYF. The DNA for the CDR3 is TGTGCCAGCAGCCCACCCCTAGCGGGAGTAAACGGCGAGCAGTACTTC.

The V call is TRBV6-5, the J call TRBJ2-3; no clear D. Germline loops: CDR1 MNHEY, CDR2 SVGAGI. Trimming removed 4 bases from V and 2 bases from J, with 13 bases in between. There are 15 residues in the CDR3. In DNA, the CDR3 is TGTGCCAGCAGTTTTTGGACGACCAACACAGATACGCAGTATTTT. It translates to CASSFWTTNTDTQYF.

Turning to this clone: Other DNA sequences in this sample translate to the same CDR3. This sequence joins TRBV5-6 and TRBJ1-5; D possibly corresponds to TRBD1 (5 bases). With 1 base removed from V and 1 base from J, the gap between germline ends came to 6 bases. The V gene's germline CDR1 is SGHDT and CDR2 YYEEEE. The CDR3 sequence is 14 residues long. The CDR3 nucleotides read TGTGCCAGCAGCTTGTGGGGGAGCAATCAGCCCCAGCATTTT. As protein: CASSLWGSNQPQHF.

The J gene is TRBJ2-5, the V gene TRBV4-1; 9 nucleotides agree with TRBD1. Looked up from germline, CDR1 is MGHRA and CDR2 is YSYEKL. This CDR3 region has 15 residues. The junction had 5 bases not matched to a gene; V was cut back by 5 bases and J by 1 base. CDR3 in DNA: TGCGCCAGCAGCAACCGGGACAGGGTCCAAGAGACCCAGTACTTC. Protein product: CASSNRDRVQETQYF.

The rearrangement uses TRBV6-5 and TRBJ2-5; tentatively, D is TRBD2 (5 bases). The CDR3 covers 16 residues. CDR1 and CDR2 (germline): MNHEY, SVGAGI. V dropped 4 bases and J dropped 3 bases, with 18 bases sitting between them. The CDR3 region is CASSLVPSTEEETQYF. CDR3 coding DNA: TGTGCCAGCAGTTTAGTTCCTAGCACTGAAGAAGAGACCCAGTACTTC.

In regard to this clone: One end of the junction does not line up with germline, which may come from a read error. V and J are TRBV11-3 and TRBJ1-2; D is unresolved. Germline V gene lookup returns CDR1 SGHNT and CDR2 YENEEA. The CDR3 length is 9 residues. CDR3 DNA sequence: TGTGCCAGCAGCTTAGGATGGGTATTC. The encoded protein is CASSLGWVF.

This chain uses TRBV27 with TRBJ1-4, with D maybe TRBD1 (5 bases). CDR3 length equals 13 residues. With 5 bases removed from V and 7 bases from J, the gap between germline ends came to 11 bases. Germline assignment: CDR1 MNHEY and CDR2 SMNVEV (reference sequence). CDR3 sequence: CASSNRQGEKLFF. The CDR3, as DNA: TGTGCCAGCAGTAACCGCCAGGGTGAAAAACTGTTTTTT.

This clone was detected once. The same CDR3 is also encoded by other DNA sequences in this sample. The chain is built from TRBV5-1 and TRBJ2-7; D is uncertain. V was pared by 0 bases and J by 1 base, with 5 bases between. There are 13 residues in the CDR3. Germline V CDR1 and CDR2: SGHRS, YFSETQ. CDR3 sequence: CASSLDPSYEQYF. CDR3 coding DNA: TGCGCCAGCAGCTTGGACCCATCCTACGAGCAGTACTTC.

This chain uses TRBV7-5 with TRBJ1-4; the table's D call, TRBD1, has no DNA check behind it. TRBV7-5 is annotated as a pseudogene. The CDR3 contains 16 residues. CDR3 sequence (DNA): TGTGCCAGAAGCTTAGCCCCGAAACGACAGGGAGAAAAACTTTTTTTT. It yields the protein CARSLAPKRQGEKLFF.

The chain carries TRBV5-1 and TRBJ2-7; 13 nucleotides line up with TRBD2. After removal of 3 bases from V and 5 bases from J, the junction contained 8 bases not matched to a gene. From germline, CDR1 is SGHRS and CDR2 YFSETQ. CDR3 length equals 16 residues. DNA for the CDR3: TGCGCCAGCAGCTGGACTAGCGGGAGTAGTGGGGACGAGCAGTACTTC. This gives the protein CASSWTSGSSGDEQYF.

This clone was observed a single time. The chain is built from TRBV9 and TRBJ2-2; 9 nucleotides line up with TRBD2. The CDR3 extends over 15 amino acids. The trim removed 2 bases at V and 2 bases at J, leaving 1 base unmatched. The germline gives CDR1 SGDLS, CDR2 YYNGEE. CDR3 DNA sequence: TGTGCCAGCAGCGTTAGCGGGAGTAACACCGGGGAGCTGTTTTTT. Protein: CASSVSGSNTGELFF.

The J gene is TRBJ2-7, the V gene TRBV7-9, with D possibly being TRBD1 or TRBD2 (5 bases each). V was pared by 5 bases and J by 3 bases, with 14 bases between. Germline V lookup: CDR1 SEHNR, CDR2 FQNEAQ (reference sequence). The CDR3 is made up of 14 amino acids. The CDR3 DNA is TGTGCCAGCAGCCCACCCGGGACCATCTACGAGCAGTACTTC. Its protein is CASSPPGTIYEQYF.

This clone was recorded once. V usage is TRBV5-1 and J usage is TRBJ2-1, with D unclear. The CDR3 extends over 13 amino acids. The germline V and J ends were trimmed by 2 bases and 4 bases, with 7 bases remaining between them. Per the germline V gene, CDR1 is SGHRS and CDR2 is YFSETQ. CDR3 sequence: CASSFPPYNEQFF. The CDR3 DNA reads TGCGCCAGCAGCTTCCCGCCGTACAATGAGCAGTTCTTC.